The rows below give T cell receptor beta chains drawn from one sample of a study of T cells of healthy individuals. Each CDR3 protein gets one entry after TCRdb re-called the 5' RACE reads with MiXCR. This sample has roughly 87,000 distinct CDR3 sequences; around 17% occur once, and the top ten carry under 7.5%. All receptors come from a human donor in good health. CDR3s include the opening cysteine and the closing phenylalanine or tryptophan. A D gene is named only where the DNA matches it firmly. A row's size may be missing; if present it is once, few, many or a size class.

CDR3nt	CDR3aa	v_gene	abundance	j_gene	d_gene
TGTGCCAGCACACCTAGCGGCCTCACAGATACGCAGTATTTT	CASTPSGLTDTQYF	TRBV28	-	TRBJ2-3	TRBD2
TGCAGCGTATTACAGGGGGTCGGGGAGCTGTTTTTT	CSVLQGVGELFF	TRBV29-1	-	TRBJ2-2	TRBD1
TGCGCCAGCAGCCAAGTGGGACAGGGGACCTACGAGCAGTACTTC	CASSQVGQGTYEQYF	TRBV4-1	-	TRBJ2-7	TRBD1
TGTGCCAGCAGTTTCCCTGGGGGGGTCGGGCAGTACTTC	CASSFPGGVGQYF	TRBV28	-	TRBJ2-7	TRBD2
TGCGCCAGCAGTGTCAGAAGCTCCTACAATGAGCAGTTCTTC	CASSVRSSYNEQFF	TRBV5-1	-	TRBJ2-1	-
TGCAGCGTTGAAACGGCCGGGTGGGGCACAGATACGCAGTATTTT	CSVETAGWGTDTQYF	TRBV29-1	-	TRBJ2-3	-
TGCGCCAGCAGCTCAGGCTCCGGGGTATTAATAGGAGCTTTCTTT	CASSSGSGVLIGAFF	TRBV5-1	few	TRBJ1-1	-
TGTGCCATCCAGGACGAGTCCGAGACCCAGTACTTC	CAIQDESETQYF	TRBV10-3	-	TRBJ2-5	-
TGTGCCATCAGCCCCCAGGGTACCAAAAACATTCAGTACTTC	CAISPQGTKNIQYF	TRBV10-3	-	TRBJ2-4	-
TGTGCCACCAGTGATTTGCAGGGGAGCGGCTACACCTTC	CATSDLQGSGYTF	TRBV24-1	-	TRBJ1-2	-
TGCAGTGCTACCGACCGAGGGAACGAGCAGTACTTC	CSATDRGNEQYF	TRBV20-1	-	TRBJ2-7	-
TGCAGCGTTGTCGGGACCGAAAATTGTGTCTTC	CSVVGTENCVF	TRBV29-1	many	TRBJ2-7	-
TGTGCCAGCTCACTTCAAGGGGGTACTGAAGCTTTCTTT	CASSLQGGTEAFF	TRBV18	many	TRBJ1-1	-
TGTGCCATCAATGAGAGGGGATCGGGGCATGGCTACACCTTC	CAINERGSGHGYTF	TRBV10-3	-	TRBJ1-2	-
TGTGCCAGCAGCCGGGACAGCAACACTGAAGCTTTCTTT	CASSRDSNTEAFF	TRBV5-6	many	TRBJ1-1	TRBD1
TGCGCCAGCAGCCAAGATCCTAAGGGATCCTACGAGCAGTACTTC	CASSQDPKGSYEQYF	TRBV4-3	few	TRBJ2-7	-
TGTGCCAGCAGGCAGATACAGAGTGGCCCGACCCAGTACTTC	CASRQIQSGPTQYF	TRBV6-5	-	TRBJ2-5	-
TGTGCCATCAGTGAGTCGATTAATGAAAAACTGTTTTTT	CAISESINEKLFF	TRBV10-3	few	TRBJ1-4	-
TGCGCCAGCAGCCAAGTCAGGACTAGCGGGGGGCTTACCTACGAGCAGTACTTC	CASSQVRTSGGLTYEQYF	TRBV4-3	few	TRBJ2-7	TRBD2
TGTGCCAGCAGTTTTGGGGTGGGAGTCTCCTACGAGCAGTACTTC	CASSFGVGVSYEQYF	TRBV12-3/TRBV12-4	-	TRBJ2-7	-
TGTGCCAGCAGTTTTCCCACAGCAGATACGCAGTATTTT	CASSFPTADTQYF	TRBV27	few	TRBJ2-3	-
TGTGCCAGCAGGGGCGGGACAGGGGTGACACCCCTCCACTTT	CASRGGTGVTPLHF	TRBV28	-	TRBJ1-6	TRBD1
TGTGCCAGCAGCTTAGGGGGGTACAGGGGGAACACTGAAGCTTTCTTT	CASSLGGYRGNTEAFF	TRBV7-9	-	TRBJ1-1	TRBD1
TGTGCCAGCAGTTCCCCGGGCCGGGACCCGAATAATCAGCCCCAGCATTTT	CASSSPGRDPNNQPQHF	TRBV6-9	many	TRBJ1-5	-
TGTGCCATCACGGGACAGGGACATTACGAGCAGTACTTC	CAITGQGHYEQYF	TRBV10-3	few	TRBJ2-7	TRBD1
TGTGCCAGCAGTTCCGCCGGGACTAGCGGGGGTCGCAAAAACATTCAGTACTTC	CASSSAGTSGGRKNIQYF	TRBV28	-	TRBJ2-4	TRBD2
TGTGCCAGCAGTTACGGGGTCATGAACACTGAAGCTTTCTTT	CASSYGVMNTEAFF	TRBV6-2/TRBV6-3	few	TRBJ1-1	-
TGTGCCACCTCGGCTAGCGAGATCGATGAGCAGTTCTTC	CATSASEIDEQFF	TRBV6-4	many	TRBJ2-1	-
TGTGCCAGCAGTTTACGTTCCCCCCAGACCCAGTACTTC	CASSLRSPQTQYF	TRBV28	few	TRBJ2-5	-
TGTGCCAGCTCACCGAACACAGGGTCTGAAGCTTTCTTT	CASSPNTGSEAFF	TRBV18	many	TRBJ1-1	-
TGTGCCAGCAGCGACGGACATCGAGACACCATATATTTT	CASSDGHRDTIYF	TRBV5-6	few	TRBJ1-3	-
TGTGCCAGCAGTTTTGTTTTCGGATACACTGAAGCTTTCTTT	CASSFVFGYTEAFF	TRBV12-3/TRBV12-4	-	TRBJ1-1	-
TGTGCCAGCAGCTGGCGGAACCAAGAGACCCAGTACTTC	CASSWRNQETQYF	TRBV7-2	-	TRBJ2-5	-
TGTGCCAGCAGCTTAGAATCGGCGGCGGGAGTAGCTTACGAGCAGTACTTC	CASSLESAAGVAYEQYF	TRBV7-9	-	TRBJ2-7	TRBD2
TGCAGCGTTTCTGGGGATGGCTATGGCTACACCTTC	CSVSGDGYGYTF	TRBV29-1	-	TRBJ1-2	-
TGTGCCAGCAGCGTAGAGGGACAGACCTACAATGAGCAGTTCTTC	CASSVEGQTYNEQFF	TRBV9	-	TRBJ2-1	TRBD1
TGTGCCAGCAGCTTGGCTGGCGGGACTAACTATGGCTACACCTTC	CASSLAGGTNYGYTF	TRBV5-5	many	TRBJ1-2	-
TGCGCCAGCAGCCAAGCGGGGGATTATTACTCTGGGGCCAACGTCCTGACTTTC	CASSQAGDYYSGANVLTF	TRBV4-1	-	TRBJ2-6	-
TGTGCCAGCAGTTTATCTCTTGGGCTGGGAAGCTCCTACGAGCAGTACTTC	CASSLSLGLGSSYEQYF	TRBV28	many	TRBJ2-7	-
TGTGCCAGCAGCAGTGACGCTCCCGCTACGAATGAGCAGTTCTTC	CASSSDAPATNEQFF	TRBV7-2	many	TRBJ2-1	-
TGCAGTGCTAGAGAAATGCGGGGGGCGCGCACAGATACGCAGTATTTT	CSAREMRGARTDTQYF	TRBV20-1	few	TRBJ2-3	TRBD2
TGTGCCAGCAGCAGGGGCTCTGGAAACACCATATATTTT	CASSRGSGNTIYF	TRBV28	-	TRBJ1-3	-
TGCGCCAGCAGCCAGCGTCACGGGGGGAGTACTGAAGCTTTCTTT	CASSQRHGGSTEAFF	TRBV4-1	few	TRBJ1-1	-
TGTGCCAGCAGCCTATTTAGCGGGGCGAACACCGGGGAGCTGTTTTTT	CASSLFSGANTGELFF	TRBV7-3	many	TRBJ2-2	TRBD2
TGTGCCAGCAGCAAGGTATCGGGCTGGTCCGGGGAGCTGTTTTTT	CASSKVSGWSGELFF	TRBV5-6	-	TRBJ2-2	-
TGTGCCAGCAGCTTAGGAGGAACAGGGGCCTACGAGCAGTACTTC	CASSLGGTGAYEQYF	TRBV5-4	few	TRBJ2-7	TRBD1